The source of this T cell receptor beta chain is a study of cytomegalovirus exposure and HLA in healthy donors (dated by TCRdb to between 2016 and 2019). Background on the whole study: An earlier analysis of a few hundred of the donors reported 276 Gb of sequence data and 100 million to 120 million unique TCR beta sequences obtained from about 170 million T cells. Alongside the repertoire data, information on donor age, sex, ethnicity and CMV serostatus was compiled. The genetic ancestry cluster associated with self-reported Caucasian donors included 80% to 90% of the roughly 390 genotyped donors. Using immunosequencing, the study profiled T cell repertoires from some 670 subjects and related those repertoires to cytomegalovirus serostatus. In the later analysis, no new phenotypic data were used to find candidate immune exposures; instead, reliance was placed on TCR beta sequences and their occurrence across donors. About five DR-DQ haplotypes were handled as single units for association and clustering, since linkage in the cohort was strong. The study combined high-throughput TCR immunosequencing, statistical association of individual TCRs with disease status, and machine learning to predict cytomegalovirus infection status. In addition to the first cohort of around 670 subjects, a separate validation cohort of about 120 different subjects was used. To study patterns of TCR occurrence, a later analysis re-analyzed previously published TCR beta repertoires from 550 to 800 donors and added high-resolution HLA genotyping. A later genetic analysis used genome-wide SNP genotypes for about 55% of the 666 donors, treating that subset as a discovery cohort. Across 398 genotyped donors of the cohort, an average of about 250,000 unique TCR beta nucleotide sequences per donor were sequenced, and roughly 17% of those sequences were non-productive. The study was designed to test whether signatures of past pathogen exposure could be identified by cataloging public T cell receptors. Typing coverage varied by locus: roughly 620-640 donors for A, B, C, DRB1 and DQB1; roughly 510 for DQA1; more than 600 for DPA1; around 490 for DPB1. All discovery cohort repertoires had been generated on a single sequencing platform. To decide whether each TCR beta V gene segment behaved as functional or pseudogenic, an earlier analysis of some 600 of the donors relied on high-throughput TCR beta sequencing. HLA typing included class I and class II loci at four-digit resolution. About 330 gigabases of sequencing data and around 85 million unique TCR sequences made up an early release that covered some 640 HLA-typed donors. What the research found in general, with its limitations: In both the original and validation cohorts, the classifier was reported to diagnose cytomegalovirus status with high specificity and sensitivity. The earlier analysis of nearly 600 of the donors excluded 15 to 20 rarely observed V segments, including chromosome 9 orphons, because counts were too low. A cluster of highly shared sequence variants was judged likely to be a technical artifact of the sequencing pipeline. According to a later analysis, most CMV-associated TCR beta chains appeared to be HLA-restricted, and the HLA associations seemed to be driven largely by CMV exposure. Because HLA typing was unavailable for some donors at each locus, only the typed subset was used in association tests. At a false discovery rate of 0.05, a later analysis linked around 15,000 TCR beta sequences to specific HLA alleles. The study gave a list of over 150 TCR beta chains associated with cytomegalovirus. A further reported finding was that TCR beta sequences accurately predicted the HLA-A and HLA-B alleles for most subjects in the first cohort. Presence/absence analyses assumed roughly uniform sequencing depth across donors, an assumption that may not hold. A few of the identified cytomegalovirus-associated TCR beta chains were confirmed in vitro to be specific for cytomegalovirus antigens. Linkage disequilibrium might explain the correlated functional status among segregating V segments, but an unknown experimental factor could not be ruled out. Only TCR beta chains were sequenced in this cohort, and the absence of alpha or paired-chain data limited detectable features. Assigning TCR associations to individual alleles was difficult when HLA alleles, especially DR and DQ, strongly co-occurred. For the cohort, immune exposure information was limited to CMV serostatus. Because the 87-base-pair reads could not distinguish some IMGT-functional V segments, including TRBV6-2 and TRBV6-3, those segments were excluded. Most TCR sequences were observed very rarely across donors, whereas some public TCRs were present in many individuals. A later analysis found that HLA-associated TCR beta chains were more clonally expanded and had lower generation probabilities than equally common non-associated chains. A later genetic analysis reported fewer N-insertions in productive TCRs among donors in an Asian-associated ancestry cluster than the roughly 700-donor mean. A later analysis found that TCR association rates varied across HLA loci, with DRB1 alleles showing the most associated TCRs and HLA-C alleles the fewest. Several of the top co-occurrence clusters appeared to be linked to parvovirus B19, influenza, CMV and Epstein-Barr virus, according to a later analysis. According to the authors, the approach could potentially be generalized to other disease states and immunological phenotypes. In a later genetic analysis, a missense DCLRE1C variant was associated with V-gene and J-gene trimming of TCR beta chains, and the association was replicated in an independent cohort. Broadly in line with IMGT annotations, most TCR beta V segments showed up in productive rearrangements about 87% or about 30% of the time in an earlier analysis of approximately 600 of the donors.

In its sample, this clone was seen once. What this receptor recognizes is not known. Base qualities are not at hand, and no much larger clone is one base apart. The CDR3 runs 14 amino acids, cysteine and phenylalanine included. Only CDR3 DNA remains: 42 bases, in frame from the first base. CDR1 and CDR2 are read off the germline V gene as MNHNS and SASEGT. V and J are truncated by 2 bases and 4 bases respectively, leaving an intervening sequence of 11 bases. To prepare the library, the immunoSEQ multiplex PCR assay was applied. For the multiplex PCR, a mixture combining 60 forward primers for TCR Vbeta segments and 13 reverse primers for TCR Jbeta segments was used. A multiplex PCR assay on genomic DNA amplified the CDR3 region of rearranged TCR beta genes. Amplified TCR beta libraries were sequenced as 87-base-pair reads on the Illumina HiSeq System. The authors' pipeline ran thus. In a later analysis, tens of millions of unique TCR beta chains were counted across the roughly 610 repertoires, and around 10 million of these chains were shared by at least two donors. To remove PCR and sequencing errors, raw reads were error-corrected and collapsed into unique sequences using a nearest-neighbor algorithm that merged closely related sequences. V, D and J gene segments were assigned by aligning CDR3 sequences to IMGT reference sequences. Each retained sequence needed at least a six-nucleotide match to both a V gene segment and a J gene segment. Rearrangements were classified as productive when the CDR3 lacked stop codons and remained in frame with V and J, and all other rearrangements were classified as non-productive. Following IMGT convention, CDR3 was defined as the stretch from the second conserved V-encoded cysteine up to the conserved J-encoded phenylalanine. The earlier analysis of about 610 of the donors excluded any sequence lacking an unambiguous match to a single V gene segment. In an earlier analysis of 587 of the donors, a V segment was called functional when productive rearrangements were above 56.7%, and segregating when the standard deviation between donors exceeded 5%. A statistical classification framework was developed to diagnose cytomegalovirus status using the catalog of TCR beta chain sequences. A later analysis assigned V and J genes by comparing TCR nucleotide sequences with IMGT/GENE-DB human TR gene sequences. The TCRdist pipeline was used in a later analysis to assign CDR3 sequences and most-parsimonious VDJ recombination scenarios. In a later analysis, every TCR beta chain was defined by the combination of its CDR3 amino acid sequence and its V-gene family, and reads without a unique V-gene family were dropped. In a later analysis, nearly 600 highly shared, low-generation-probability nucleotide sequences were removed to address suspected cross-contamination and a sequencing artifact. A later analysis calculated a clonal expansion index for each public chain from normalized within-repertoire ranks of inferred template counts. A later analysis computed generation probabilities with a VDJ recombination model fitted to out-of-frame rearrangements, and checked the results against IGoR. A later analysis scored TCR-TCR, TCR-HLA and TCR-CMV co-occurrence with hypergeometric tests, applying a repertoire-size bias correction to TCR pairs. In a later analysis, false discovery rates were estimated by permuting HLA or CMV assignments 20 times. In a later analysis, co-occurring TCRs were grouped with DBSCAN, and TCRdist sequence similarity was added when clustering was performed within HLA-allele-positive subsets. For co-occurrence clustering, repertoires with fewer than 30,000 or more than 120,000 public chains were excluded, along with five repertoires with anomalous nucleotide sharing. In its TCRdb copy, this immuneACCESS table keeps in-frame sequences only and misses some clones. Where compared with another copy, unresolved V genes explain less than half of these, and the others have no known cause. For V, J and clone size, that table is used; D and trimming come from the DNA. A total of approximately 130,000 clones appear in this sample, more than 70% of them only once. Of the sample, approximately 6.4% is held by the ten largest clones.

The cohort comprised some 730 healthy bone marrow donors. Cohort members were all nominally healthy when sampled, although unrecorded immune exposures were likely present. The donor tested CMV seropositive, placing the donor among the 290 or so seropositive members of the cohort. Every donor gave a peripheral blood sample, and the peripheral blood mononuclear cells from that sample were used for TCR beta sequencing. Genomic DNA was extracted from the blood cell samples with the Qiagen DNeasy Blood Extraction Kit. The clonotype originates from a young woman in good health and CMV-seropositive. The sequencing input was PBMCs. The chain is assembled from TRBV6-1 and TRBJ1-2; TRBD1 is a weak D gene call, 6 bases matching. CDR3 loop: CASSEYRASYGYTF. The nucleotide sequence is TGTGCCAGCAGTGAATACAGGGCCAGCTATGGCTACACCTTC.